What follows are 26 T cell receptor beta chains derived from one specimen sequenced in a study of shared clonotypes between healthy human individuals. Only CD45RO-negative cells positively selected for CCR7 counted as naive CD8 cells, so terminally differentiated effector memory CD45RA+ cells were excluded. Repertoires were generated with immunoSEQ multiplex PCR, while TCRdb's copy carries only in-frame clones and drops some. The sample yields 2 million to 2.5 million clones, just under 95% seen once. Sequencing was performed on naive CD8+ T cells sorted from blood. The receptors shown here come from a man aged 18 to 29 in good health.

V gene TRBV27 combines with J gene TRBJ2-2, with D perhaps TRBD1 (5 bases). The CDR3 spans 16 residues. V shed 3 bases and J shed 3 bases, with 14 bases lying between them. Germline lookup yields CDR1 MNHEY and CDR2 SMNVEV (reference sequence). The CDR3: CASSFSRVTDTGELFF. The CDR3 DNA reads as TGTGCCAGCAGTTTTTCCAGGGTAACGGACACCGGGGAGCTGTTTTTT.

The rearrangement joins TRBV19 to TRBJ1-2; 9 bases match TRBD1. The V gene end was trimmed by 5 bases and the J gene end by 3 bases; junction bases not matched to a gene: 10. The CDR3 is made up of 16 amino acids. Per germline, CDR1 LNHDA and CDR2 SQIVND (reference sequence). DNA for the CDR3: TGTGCCAGTAGTCTAATACAGGGGGCGTGGGACTATGGCTACACCTTC. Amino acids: CASSLIQGAWDYGYTF.

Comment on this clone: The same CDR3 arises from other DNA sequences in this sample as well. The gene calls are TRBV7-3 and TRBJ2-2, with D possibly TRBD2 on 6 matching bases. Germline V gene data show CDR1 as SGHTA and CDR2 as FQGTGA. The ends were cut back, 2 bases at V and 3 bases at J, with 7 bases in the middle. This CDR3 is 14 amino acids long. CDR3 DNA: TGTGCCAGCAGCTTAGGGGGGTACACCGGGGAGCTGTTTTTT. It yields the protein CASSLGGYTGELFF. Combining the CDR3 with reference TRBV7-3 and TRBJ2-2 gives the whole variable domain GAGVSQTPSNKVTEKGKYVELRCDPISGHTALYWYRQSLGQGPEFLIYFQGTGAADDSGLPNDRFFAVRPEGSVSTLKIQRTERGDSAVYLCASSLGGYTGELFFGEGSRLTVL.

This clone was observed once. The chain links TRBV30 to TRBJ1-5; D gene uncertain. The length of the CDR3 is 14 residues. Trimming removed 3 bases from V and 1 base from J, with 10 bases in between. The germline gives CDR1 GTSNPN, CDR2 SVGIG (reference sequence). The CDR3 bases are TGTGCCTGGAGCGTAGGGCTCAGCAATCAGCCCCAGCATTTT. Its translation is CAWSVGLSNQPQHF.

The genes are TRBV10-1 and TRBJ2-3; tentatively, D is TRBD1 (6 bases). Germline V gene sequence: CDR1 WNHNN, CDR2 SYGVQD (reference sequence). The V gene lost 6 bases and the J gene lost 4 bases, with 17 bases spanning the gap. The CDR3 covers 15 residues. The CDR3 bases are TGCGCCAGCAGCGCTGGGGACCCAGGGGCAGATACGCAGTATTTT. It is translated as CASSAGDPGADTQYF.

The CDR3 loop reads CASSPGGRAGNTIYF. The CDR3 region has the DNA TGTGCCAGCAGCCCGGGTGGCAGGGCTGGAAACACCATATATTTT. The V and J genes are TRBV7-9 and TRBJ1-3, with TRBD1 as a possible D gene (5 bases). The CDR3 is 15 residues long. Per germline, CDR1 SEHNR and CDR2 FQNEAQ (reference sequence). V lost 5 bases, J lost 2 bases, and 13 bases lay in between.

The CDR3 DNA reads TGTGCCAGCAGCTTATACATCGGGGGGGCAGATACGCAGTATTTT. Translating gives CASSLYIGGADTQYF. The J gene is TRBJ2-3, the V gene TRBV7-9; 8 bases agree with TRBD2. The CDR3 is 15 residues long. The V gene's germline CDR1 is SEHNR and CDR2 FQNEAQ (reference sequence). Germline trimming cut 2 bases from V and 4 bases from J; bases unmatched to any gene: 5.

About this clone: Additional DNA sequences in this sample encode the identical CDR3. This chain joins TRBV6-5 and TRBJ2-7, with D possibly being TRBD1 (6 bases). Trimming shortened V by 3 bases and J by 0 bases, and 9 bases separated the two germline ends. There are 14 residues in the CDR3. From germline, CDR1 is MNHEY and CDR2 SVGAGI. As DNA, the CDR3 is TGTGCCAGCAGTTATGGGACAAGCTCCTACGAGCAGTACTTC. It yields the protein CASSYGTSSYEQYF.

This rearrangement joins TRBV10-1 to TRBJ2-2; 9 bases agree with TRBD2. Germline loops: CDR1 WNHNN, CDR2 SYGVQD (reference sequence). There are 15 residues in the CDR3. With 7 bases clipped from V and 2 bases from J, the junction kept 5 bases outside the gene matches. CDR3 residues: CASTNSGSNTGELFF. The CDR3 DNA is TGCGCCAGCACCAATAGCGGGAGTAACACCGGGGAGCTGTTTTTT.

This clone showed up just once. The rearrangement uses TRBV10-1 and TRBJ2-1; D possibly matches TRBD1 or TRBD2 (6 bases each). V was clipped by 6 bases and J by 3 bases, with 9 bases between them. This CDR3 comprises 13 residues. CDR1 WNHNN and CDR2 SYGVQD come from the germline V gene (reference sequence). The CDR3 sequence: CASSAGHYNEQFF. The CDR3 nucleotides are TGCGCCAGCAGCGCGGGACACTACAATGAGCAGTTCTTC.

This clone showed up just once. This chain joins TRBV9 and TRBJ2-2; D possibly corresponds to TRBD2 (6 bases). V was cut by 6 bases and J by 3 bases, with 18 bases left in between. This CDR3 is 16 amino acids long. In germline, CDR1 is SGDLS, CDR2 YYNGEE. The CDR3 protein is CASTAGGRSDTGELFF. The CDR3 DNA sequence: TGTGCCAGCACCGCCGGGGGTCGGTCGGACACCGGGGAGCTGTTTTTT.

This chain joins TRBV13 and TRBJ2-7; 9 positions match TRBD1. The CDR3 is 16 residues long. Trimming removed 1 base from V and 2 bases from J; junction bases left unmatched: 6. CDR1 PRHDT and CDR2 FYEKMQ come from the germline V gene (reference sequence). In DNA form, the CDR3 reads TGTGCCAGCAGCTTAGAGATACAGGGGGCCCCCTACGAGCAGTACTTC. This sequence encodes CASSLEIQGAPYEQYF.

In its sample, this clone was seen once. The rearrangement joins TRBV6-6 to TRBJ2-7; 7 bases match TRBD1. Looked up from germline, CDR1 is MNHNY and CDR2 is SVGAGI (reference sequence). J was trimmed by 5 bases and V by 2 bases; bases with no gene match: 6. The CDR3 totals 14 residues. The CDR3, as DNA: TGTGCCAGCAGTTACCTGACAGGGTACGACGAGCAGTACTTC. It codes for CASSYLTGYDEQYF.

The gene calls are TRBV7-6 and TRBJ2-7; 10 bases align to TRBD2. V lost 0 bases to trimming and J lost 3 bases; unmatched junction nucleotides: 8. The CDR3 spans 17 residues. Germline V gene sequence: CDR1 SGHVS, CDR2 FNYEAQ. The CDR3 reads CASSLALPAGGNYEQYF. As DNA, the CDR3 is TGTGCCAGCAGCTTAGCGCTCCCAGCGGGAGGGAACTACGAGCAGTACTTC.

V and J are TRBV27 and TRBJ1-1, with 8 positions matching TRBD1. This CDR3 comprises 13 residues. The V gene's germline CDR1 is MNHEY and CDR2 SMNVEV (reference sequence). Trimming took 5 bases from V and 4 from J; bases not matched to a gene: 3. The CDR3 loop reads CASSTTGVTEAFF. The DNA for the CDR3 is TGTGCCAGCAGTACGACAGGGGTCACTGAAGCTTTCTTT.

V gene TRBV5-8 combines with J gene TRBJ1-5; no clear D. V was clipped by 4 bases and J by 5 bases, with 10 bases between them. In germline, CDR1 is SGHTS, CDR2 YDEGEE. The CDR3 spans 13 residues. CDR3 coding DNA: TGTGCCAGCAGCCCCGGTACCGATCAGCCCCAGCATTTT. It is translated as CASSPGTDQPQHF.

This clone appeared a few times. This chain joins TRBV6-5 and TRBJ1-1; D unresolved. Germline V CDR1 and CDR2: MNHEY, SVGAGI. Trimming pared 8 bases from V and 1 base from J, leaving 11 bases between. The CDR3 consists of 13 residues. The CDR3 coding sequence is TGTGCCAGCCAGTTCGGTAGGAACACTGAAGCTTTCTTT. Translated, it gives CASQFGRNTEAFF.

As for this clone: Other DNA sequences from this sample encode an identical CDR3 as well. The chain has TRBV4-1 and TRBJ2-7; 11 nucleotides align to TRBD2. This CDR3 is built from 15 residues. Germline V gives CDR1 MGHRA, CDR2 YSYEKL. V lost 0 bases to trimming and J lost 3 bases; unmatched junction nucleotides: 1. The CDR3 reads CASSQETSGSYEQYF. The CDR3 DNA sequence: TGCGCCAGCAGCCAAGAAACTAGCGGGAGCTACGAGCAGTACTTC.

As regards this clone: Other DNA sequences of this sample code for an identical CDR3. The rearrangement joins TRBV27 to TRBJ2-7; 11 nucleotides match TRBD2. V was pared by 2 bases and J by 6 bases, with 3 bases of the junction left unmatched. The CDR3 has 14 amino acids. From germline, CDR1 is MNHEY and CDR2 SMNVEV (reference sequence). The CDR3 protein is CASSLGLAGSEQYF. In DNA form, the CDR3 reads TGTGCCAGCAGTTTAGGACTAGCGGGCAGCGAGCAGTACTTC.

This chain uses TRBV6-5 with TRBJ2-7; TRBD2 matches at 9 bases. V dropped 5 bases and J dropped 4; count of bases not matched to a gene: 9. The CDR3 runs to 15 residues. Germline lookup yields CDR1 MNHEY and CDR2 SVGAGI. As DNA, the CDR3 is TGTGCCAGCAGTCCCTTAGCGGGAGAAGGTTACGAGCAGTACTTC. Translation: CASSPLAGEGYEQYF.

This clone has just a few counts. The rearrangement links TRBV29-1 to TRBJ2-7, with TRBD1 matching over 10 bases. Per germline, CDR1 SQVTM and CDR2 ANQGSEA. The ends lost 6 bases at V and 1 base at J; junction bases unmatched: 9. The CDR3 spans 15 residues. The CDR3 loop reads CSVGNPGQGSYEQYF. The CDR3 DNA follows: TGCAGCGTCGGGAACCCGGGACAGGGGTCCTACGAGCAGTACTTC.

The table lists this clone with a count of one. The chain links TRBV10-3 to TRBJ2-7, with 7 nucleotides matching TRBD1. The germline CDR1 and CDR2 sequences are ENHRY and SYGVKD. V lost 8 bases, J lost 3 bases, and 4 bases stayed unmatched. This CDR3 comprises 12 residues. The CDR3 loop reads CAICPGGYEQYF. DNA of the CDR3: TGTGCCATCTGTCCAGGGGGCTACGAGCAGTACTTC.

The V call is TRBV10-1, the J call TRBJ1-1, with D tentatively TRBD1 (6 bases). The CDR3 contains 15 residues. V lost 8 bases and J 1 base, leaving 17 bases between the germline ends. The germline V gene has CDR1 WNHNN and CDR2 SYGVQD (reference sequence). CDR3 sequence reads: CASSENRVGNTEAFF. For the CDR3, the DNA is TGCGCCAGCTCAGAAAACAGGGTCGGGAACACTGAAGCTTTCTTT.

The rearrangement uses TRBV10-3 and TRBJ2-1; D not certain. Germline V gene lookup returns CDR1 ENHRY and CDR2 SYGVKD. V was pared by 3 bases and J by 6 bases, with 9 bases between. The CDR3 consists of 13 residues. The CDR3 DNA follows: TGTGCCATCAGTGACAGACCCCTCAATGAGCAGTTCTTC. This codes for CAISDRPLNEQFF.

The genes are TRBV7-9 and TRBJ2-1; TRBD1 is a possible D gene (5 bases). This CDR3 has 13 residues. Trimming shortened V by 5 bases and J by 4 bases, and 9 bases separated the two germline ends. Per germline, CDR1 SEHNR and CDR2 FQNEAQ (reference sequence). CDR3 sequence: CASSVGEYNEQFF. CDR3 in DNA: TGTGCCAGCAGCGTAGGGGAATACAATGAGCAGTTCTTC.

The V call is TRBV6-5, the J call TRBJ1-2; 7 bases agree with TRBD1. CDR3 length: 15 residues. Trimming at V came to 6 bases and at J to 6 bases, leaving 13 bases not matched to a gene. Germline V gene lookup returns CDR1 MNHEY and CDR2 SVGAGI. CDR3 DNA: TGTGCCAGCAGGAGGGCTGACAGGGTCTTTGATGGCTACACCTTC. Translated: CASRRADRVFDGYTF.